Presented here are 29 T cell receptor beta chains from one specimen sequenced in a study of cytomegalovirus exposure and HLA in healthy donors. 60 Vbeta and 13 Jbeta primers were used in PCR. Assay: immunoSEQ multiplex PCR; the TCRdb copy retains only in-frame clones and omits some. The table lists roughly 220,000 clones, 80% to 90% of them singletons. The sequencing sample was made of PBMCs. The receptors here all came from a man aged 30 to 39 in good health and CMV-seronegative.

The chain combines TRBV5-1 with TRBJ2-5; D gene unclear. TRBJ2-7 explains the end of the DNA better; the J call may be wrong. CDR3 length equals 12 residues. Germline loops: CDR1 SGHRS, CDR2 YFSETQ. The CDR3 coding sequence is TGCGCCAGCAGCCCACCTTCCTACGAGCAGTACTTC. Translating gives CASSPPSYEQYF.

This clone was seen only a few times. V is TRBV18 and J is TRBJ2-3, with a tentative D call TRBD2 (6 bases). The CDR3 loop spans 12 amino acids. The germline CDR1 and CDR2 sequences are KGHSH and LQKENI. Between the trimmed V and J ends, which lost 11 bases and 7 bases, there was a span of 16 bases. The CDR3 is CAAGYGANTQYF. Written as DNA, the CDR3 is TGTGCCGCGGGGTATGGAGCGAATACGCAGTATTTT.

The rearrangement joins TRBV27 to TRBJ2-3, with TRBD2 matching 8 bases. Germline loops: CDR1 MNHEY, CDR2 SMNVEV (reference sequence). The ends lost 6 bases at V and 14 bases at J; junction bases unmatched: 7. This CDR3 spans 11 amino acids. CDR3 sequence: CASRGGGGLYF. The CDR3 bases are TGTGCCAGCAGGGGCGGCGGGGGGTTGTATTTT.

The chain uses TRBV9 and TRBJ1-1, with D tentatively TRBD1 (5 bases). The ends were cut back, 3 bases at V and 7 bases at J, with 13 bases in the middle. The CDR3 runs to 13 residues. Germline loops: CDR1 SGDLS, CDR2 YYNGEE. The CDR3 spells CASSAALGGEAFF. Written as DNA, the CDR3 is TGTGCCAGCAGCGCTGCCTTGGGGGGTGAAGCTTTCTTT.

This clone turned up a few times. In DNA form, the CDR3 reads TGCGCCAGCAGCCCCGGGGGCTCCTATAATTCACCCCTCCACTTT. Its protein product is CASSPGGSYNSPLHF. V is TRBV5-1 and J is TRBJ1-6, with a weak D call TRBD1 (5 bases). Germline V gene lookup returns CDR1 SGHRS and CDR2 YFSETQ. The CDR3 has 15 amino acids. Deletions cut 4 bases from V and 0 bases from J, with 8 bases between.

The rearrangement uses TRBV2 and TRBJ1-6; TRBD1 agrees at 7 bases. In germline, CDR1 is SNHLY, CDR2 FYNNEI. The trim removed 7 bases at V and 7 bases at J, leaving 10 bases unmatched. The CDR3 has 15 residues. CDR3 in amino acids: CASIPQDRPNSPLHF. The DNA for the CDR3 is TGTGCCAGCATCCCCCAGGACAGGCCGAATTCACCCCTCCACTTT.

This chain joins TRBV12-5 and TRBJ2-5, with a weak D call TRBD2 (5 bases). Germline V gene data show CDR1 as LGHNT and CDR2 as FRNRAP. The CDR3 is 13 residues long. With 4 bases removed from V and 2 bases from J, the gap between germline ends came to 8 bases. CDR3 DNA sequence: TGTGCTAGTGGTTCGGACTGGCAAGAGACCCAGTACTTC. Protein product: CASGSDWQETQYF.

The chain is built from TRBV25-1 and TRBJ2-7; 14 positions match TRBD2. V was pared by 5 bases and J by 9 bases, with 9 bases of the junction left unmatched. The germline CDR1 and CDR2 sequences are MGHDK and SYGVNS. CDR3 length: 15 amino acids. The CDR3 region is CASSKGLAGARGQYF. The CDR3 coding sequence is TGTGCCAGCAGTAAGGGACTAGCGGGAGCTCGGGGGCAGTACTTC.

The J gene is TRBJ2-7, the V gene TRBV7-9, with unresolved D. This CDR3 is built from 17 residues. V lost 4 bases and J lost 3, with 22 bases in between. Germline lookup yields CDR1 SEHNR and CDR2 FQNEAQ (reference sequence). The CDR3 spells CASSSTAVRVPRYEQYF. In DNA form, the CDR3 reads TGTGCCAGCAGCTCGACCGCTGTACGGGTGCCCCGCTACGAGCAGTACTTC.

This clone was counted only a few times. V and J are TRBV28 and TRBJ1-2; 10 positions agree with TRBD1. Germline V gene sequence: CDR1 MDHEN, CDR2 SYDVKM. The CDR3 runs to 15 residues. J was trimmed by 1 base and V by 10 bases; bases with no gene match: 9. CDR3 DNA sequence: TGTGCCACCTGGCGGGGACAGGGGCGTAACTATGGCTACACCTTC. This codes for CATWRGQGRNYGYTF.

This clone was counted a single time. CDR3 DNA: TGTGCCAGCAGCCTCGGACAGGGGAGAGGAGACACTGAAGCTTTCTTT. Amino acid sequence: CASSLGQGRGDTEAFF. The rearrangement links TRBV11-3 to TRBJ1-1, with 9 bases lining up with TRBD1. The CDR3 extends over 16 amino acids. Germline trimming cut 5 bases from V and 3 bases from J; bases unmatched to any gene: 10. Per germline, CDR1 SGHNT and CDR2 YENEEA.

The chain recombines TRBV7-2 with TRBJ2-3; D is unclear. V was clipped by 5 bases and J by 2 bases, with 14 bases between them. Germline assignment: CDR1 SGHTA and CDR2 FQGNSA. The CDR3 length is 15 residues. The CDR3 sequence is CASSLGSHSTDTQYF. Written as DNA, the CDR3 is TGTGCCAGCAGCCTCGGGTCCCACTCCACAGATACGCAGTATTTT.

CDR3 nucleotide sequence: TGTGCCAGCAGTGAGGTGGGACAGGGGGCTCGACAGCCCCAGCATTTT. Translating it yields CASSEVGQGARQPQHF. The chain recombines TRBV6-1 with TRBJ1-5; 12 nucleotides match TRBD1. This CDR3 region has 16 residues. The germline CDR1 and CDR2 sequences are MNHNS and SASEGT. The V segment lost 3 bases and the J segment 7 bases; nucleotides outside the gene matches: 7.

The V call is TRBV9, the J call TRBJ2-3; perhaps TRBD1 as D (8 bases). V was cut by 0 bases and J by 3 bases, with 23 bases left in between. This CDR3 is built from 19 residues. Germline loops: CDR1 SGDLS, CDR2 YYNGEE. The CDR3 is CASSVEGGAGGIVTDTQYF. CDR3 bases: TGTGCCAGCAGCGTAGAGGGGGGGGCAGGGGGCATCGTTACAGATACGCAGTATTTT.

This clone was seen more than once but under ten times. In nucleotides, the CDR3 is TGTGCCAGCAGCTCCCGGGCGGCCAGGGGGCATGGCTACACCTTC. Protein product: CASSSRAARGHGYTF. This sequence joins TRBV13 and TRBJ1-2; TRBD1 matches 8 bases. The CDR3 is 15 amino acids. Losses at the gene ends were 4 bases for V and 6 bases for J; bases not matched to a gene: 10. CDR1 PRHDT and CDR2 FYEKMQ come from the germline V gene (reference sequence). Using reference TRBV13 and TRBJ1-2 for the parts outside the CDR3, the full variable domain is AAGVIQSPRHLIKEKRETATLKCYPIPRHDTVYWYQQGPGQDPQFLISFYEKMQSDKGSIPDRFSAQQFSDYHSELNMSSLELGDSALYFCASSSRAARGHGYTFGSGTRLTVV.

This clone was seen a single time. This chain connects TRBV19 to TRBJ1-5; the match to TRBD1 covers 7 bases. Germline V gene data show CDR1 as LNHDA and CDR2 as SQIVND (reference sequence). This CDR3 has 16 amino acids. V lost 2 bases, J lost 6 bases, and 10 bases stayed unmatched. The CDR3 sequence: CASSIPKTGYSQPQHF. CDR3 nucleotides: TGTGCCAGTAGTATACCCAAGACAGGGTATAGTCAGCCCCAGCATTTT. Based on the CDR3 plus reference TRBV19 and TRBJ1-5, the full variable domain is DGGITQSPKYLFRKEGQNVTLSCEQNLNHDAMYWYRQDPGQGLRLIYYSQIVNDFQKGDIAEGYSVSREKKESFPLTVTSAQKNPTAFYLCASSIPKTGYSQPQHFGDGTRLSIL.

The V and J genes are TRBV28 and TRBJ1-2; the match to TRBD1 covers 9 bases. V lost 3 bases and J lost 5; bases outside the gene matches: 4. CDR1 is MDHEN and CDR2 is SYDVKM in the germline V gene. The CDR3 totals 14 residues. This CDR3 reads CASSLTGTGYGYTF. The CDR3 bases are TGTGCCAGCAGTTTGACCGGGACAGGGTATGGCTACACCTTC.

The gene calls are TRBV5-6 and TRBJ2-5; 12 bases match TRBD1. This CDR3 is built from 18 residues. The V gene end was trimmed by 0 bases and the J gene end by 2 bases; junction bases not matched to a gene: 8. Per the germline V gene, CDR1 is SGHDT and CDR2 is YYEEEE. For the CDR3, the DNA is TGTGCCAGCAGCTTGGTGGGACAGGGGGCGCTTTGGCAAGAGACCCAGTACTTC. Residues: CASSLVGQGALWQETQYF.

The chain employs TRBV5-1 and TRBJ2-1, with D possibly being TRBD2 (5 bases). There are 15 residues in the CDR3. Germline values: CDR1 SGHRS, CDR2 YFSETQ. Trimming shortened V by 0 bases and J by 1 base, and 8 bases separated the two germline ends. The CDR3 is CASSLVLDSYNEQFF. CDR3 in DNA: TGCGCCAGCAGCTTGGTACTAGATTCCTACAATGAGCAGTTCTTC.

The chain carries TRBV10-2 and TRBJ1-1, with D perhaps matching TRBD1 (5 bases). The CDR3 runs 14 residues. The germline CDR1 and CDR2 sequences are WSHSY and SAAADI. Trimming took off 4 bases at V and 3 bases at J, with 12 bases between the two ends. This CDR3 is CASSVRGGDTEAFF. In nucleotides, the CDR3 is TGCGCCAGCAGTGTCCGAGGAGGGGACACTGAAGCTTTCTTT.

This clone was counted only a few times. The chain uses TRBV7-2 and TRBJ1-2; D is ambiguous. CDR3 length equals 15 residues. Trimming took 1 base from V and 2 from J, leaving 11 bases between them. Germline V gene sequence: CDR1 SGHTA, CDR2 FQGNSA. Here the CDR3 reads CASSLENALNYGYTF. In nucleotides, the CDR3 is TGTGCCAGCAGCTTAGAAAACGCACTGAACTATGGCTACACCTTC.

This clone was detected once. This rearrangement joins TRBV4-1 to TRBJ2-7, with 7 positions matching TRBD2. CDR1 is MGHRA and CDR2 is YSYEKL in the germline V gene. V shed 0 bases and J 0 bases; nucleotides not matched to a gene: 5. The CDR3 length is 16 residues. This CDR3 is CASSQERRTSSYEQYF. The CDR3 DNA follows: TGCGCCAGCAGCCAAGAGCGAAGGACTAGCTCCTACGAGCAGTACTTC.

The J gene is TRBJ1-4, the V gene TRBV4-2; the D is unclear. This CDR3 comprises 14 residues. The V gene lost 0 bases and the J gene lost 3 bases, with 5 bases spanning the gap. Germline V gene lookup returns CDR1 LGHNA and CDR2 YNFKEQ. This chain's CDR3 is CASSQDSANEKLFF. The CDR3 bases are TGTGCCAGCAGCCAAGATAGTGCTAATGAAAAACTGTTTTTT.

This sequence joins TRBV9 and TRBJ2-1; 7 nucleotides agree with TRBD2. This CDR3 region has 17 residues. V gave up 0 bases and J gave up 0 bases; unmatched junction bases: 6. CDR1 is SGDLS and CDR2 is YYNGEE in the germline V gene. The CDR3: CASSVGGGTSSYNEQFF. The CDR3 bases are TGTGCCAGCAGCGTAGGGGGGGGGACGAGCTCCTACAATGAGCAGTTCTTC.

The rearrangement links TRBV28 to TRBJ1-2; a weak D match, TRBD1 (5 bases). V lost 2 bases and J 3 bases, leaving 10 bases between the germline ends. Germline CDR1 is MDHEN and CDR2 is SYDVKM. The CDR3 is 14 residues long. This CDR3 is CASSLTGGDYGYTF. CDR3 in DNA: TGTGCCAGCAGTTTAACGGGGGGAGACTATGGCTACACCTTC.

V usage is TRBV7-2 and J usage is TRBJ2-2, with 7 bases matching TRBD1. The CDR3 runs 17 residues. Losses at the gene ends were 1 base for V and 5 bases for J; bases not matched to a gene: 10. Germline V gene data show CDR1 as SGHTA and CDR2 as FQGNSA. The CDR3 DNA is TGTGCCAGCAGCTTAGAGGGACAGTTCAGTTGGACCGGGGAGCTGTTTTTT. Translated, it gives CASSLEGQFSWTGELFF.

CDR3: CASRPGHYTGELFF. The CDR3 bases are TGTGCCAGCAGACCGGGACATTACACCGGGGAGCTGTTTTTT. This chain links TRBV5-8 with TRBJ2-2; possible D gene TRBD1, 6 bases. Germline lookup yields CDR1 SGHTS and CDR2 YDEGEE. The ends were cut back, 5 bases at V and 3 bases at J, with 11 bases in the middle. The CDR3 runs to 14 residues.

The chain joins TRBV9 to TRBJ2-7, with D possibly TRBD1 on 6 matching bases. Germline CDR1 SGDLS, CDR2 YYNGEE. This CDR3 is 14 amino acids long. Trimming left V 0 bases short and J 3 bases short, with 10 bases between. The CDR3 DNA sequence: TGTGCCAGCAGCGTAGAGGCGACAGGCTACGAGCAGTACTTC. Translation gives CASSVEATGYEQYF.

The CDR3 is CASSYSTHWKTPIQYF. DNA of the CDR3: TGTGCCAGCAGTTACTCGACTCATTGGAAAACCCCCATTCAGTACTTC. J is TRBJ2-4 and V is TRBV6-5, with D hard to call. V lost 0 bases to trimming and J lost 9 bases, with 18 bases between them. The germline gives CDR1 MNHEY, CDR2 SVGAGI. The CDR3 totals 16 residues.